A single sample is the source of the 16 T cell receptor beta chains below, sequenced in a study of blood T cell repertoires in COVID-19. Clones were sequenced by immunoSEQ multiplex PCR, and TCRdb holds only the in-frame ones, with some missing. The table has about 170,000 clones, around nine tenths seen once. Sequenced: peripheral blood. The receptors stem from a man aged 18-30 years with active or convalescent COVID-19.

The chain couples TRBV20-1 to TRBJ1-2, with D hard to call. Germline CDR1 and CDR2: DFQATT and SNEGSKA (reference sequence). The length of the CDR3 is 11 residues. Trimming removed 2 bases at V and 11 bases at J, with 12 bases between. DNA for the CDR3: TGCAGTGCTAGATGGCGGACTGGGTACACCTTC. Translated: CSARWRTGYTF.

V and J are TRBV24-1 and TRBJ2-3, with 8 bases identical to TRBD2. The CDR3 runs to 16 residues. The V gene end was trimmed by 4 bases and the J gene end by 0 bases; junction bases not matched to a gene: 5. The germline V gene has CDR1 KGHDR and CDR2 SFDVKD. CDR3 in amino acids: CATSDPAGESTDTQYF. In nucleotides, the CDR3 is TGTGCCACCAGTGACCCAGCGGGGGAAAGCACAGATACGCAGTATTTT.

The V call is TRBV19, the J call TRBJ1-5; D not certain. The length of the CDR3 is 16 residues. V was cut by 4 bases and J by 7 bases, with 20 bases left in between. CDR1 is LNHDA and CDR2 is SQIVND in the germline V gene (reference sequence). CDR3 bases: TGTGCCAGTAGTAGTGTTGTTAGTCTGGGCAGCCAGCCCCAGCATTTT. Protein sequence: CASSSVVSLGSQPQHF.

The chain is built from TRBV2 and TRBJ2-7, with a weak D call TRBD1 (6 bases). The ends were cut back, 6 bases at V and 5 bases at J, with 11 bases in the middle. The CDR3 length is 12 residues. Germline V gene data show CDR1 as SNHLY and CDR2 as FYNNEI. CDR3 loop: CASSQDRNEQYV. In nucleotides, the CDR3 is TGTGCCAGCAGCCAGGACAGAAACGAGCAGTACGTC.

The V call is TRBV28, the J call TRBJ2-2, with D possibly TRBD2 on 6 matching bases. The germline V and J ends were trimmed by 6 bases and 7 bases, with 12 bases remaining between them. From germline, CDR1 is MDHEN and CDR2 SYDVKM. CDR3 length: 13 amino acids. The CDR3 protein is CASSRGWGGELFF. The CDR3 nucleotides are TGTGCCAGCAGCCGGGGGTGGGGCGGGGAGCTGTTTTTT.

The chain carries TRBV5-1 and TRBJ2-3; tentatively, D is TRBD2 (5 bases). Germline V gene lookup returns CDR1 SGHRS and CDR2 YFSETQ. Trimming cost V 5 bases and J 2 bases, with 12 bases left between them. CDR3 length: 14 residues. The CDR3 sequence: CASREEVLTDTQYF. The CDR3 nucleotides read TGCGCCAGCAGGGAGGAGGTCCTCACAGATACGCAGTATTTT.

This clone was seen a few times. V gene TRBV6-5 combines with J gene TRBJ1-1, with no clear D. The length of the CDR3 is 13 residues. V was cut by 6 bases and J by 1 base, with 9 bases left in between. CDR1 is MNHEY, CDR2 SVGAGI, per germline. The CDR3 coding sequence is TGTGCCAGCAGACCTGCACAGAACACTGAAGCTTTCTTT. Its translation is CASRPAQNTEAFF.

This chain links TRBV24-1 with TRBJ2-5, with 10 bases identical to TRBD1. The germline CDR1 and CDR2 sequences are KGHDR and SFDVKD. This CDR3 is 17 amino acids long. The trim removed 4 bases at V and 0 bases at J, leaving 7 bases unmatched. The DNA for the CDR3 is TGTGCCACCAGTGACCCTGGGGACAGGGGCGACCAAGAGACCCAGTACTTC. This sequence encodes CATSDPGDRGDQETQYF.

This clone has just one count. V is TRBV11-2 and J is TRBJ1-1; D may be TRBD1 (5 bases). The CDR3 is 15 residues long. V lost 6 bases to trimming and J lost 4 bases, with 18 bases between them. The germline V gene has CDR1 SGHAT and CDR2 FQNNGV. Written as DNA, the CDR3 is TGTGCCAGCAGTTCTCCGGGGGATCGGGGCACTGAAGCTTTCTTT. Its translation: CASSSPGDRGTEAFF.

The chain has TRBV9 and TRBJ2-1; 7 bases fit TRBD2. Germline V lookup: CDR1 SGDLS, CDR2 YYNGEE. The CDR3 covers 15 residues. V dropped 4 bases and J dropped 5; count of bases not matched to a gene: 9. The CDR3 loop reads CASSPRSGLNNEQFF. Written as DNA, the CDR3 is TGTGCCAGCAGCCCTCGTTCGGGACTAAACAATGAGCAGTTCTTC.

The J gene is TRBJ1-1, the V gene TRBV12-3 or TRBV12-4, with unresolved D. The CDR3 is 11 residues long. V lost 4 bases, J lost 8 bases, and 8 bases lay in between. CDR3: CASSWLEEAFF. CDR3 sequence (DNA): TGTGCCAGCAGTTGGCTAGAGGAAGCTTTCTTT.

The chain recombines TRBV29-1 with TRBJ1-1; D remains ambiguous. The CDR3 sequence is 13 residues long. Germline V gives CDR1 SQVTM, CDR2 ANQGSEA. V was shortened by 6 bases and J by 0 bases, with 11 bases between the two germline ends. DNA of the CDR3: TGCAGCGTGGGCCCCACAGTGAACACTGAAGCTTTCTTT. Its translation: CSVGPTVNTEAFF.

The CDR3 coding sequence is TGTGCCAGTACCCCGGGACAGTCAATCAAGCCCCAGCATTTT. Translation: CASTPGQSIKPQHF. The chain is built from TRBV19 and TRBJ1-5, with 7 bases aligning to TRBD1. Germline-derived CDR1 and CDR2 are LNHDA and SQIVND (reference sequence). V shed 7 bases and J 8 bases; nucleotides not matched to a gene: 11. The CDR3 is 14 residues long. The full variable domain, its missing parts supplied by reference TRBV19 and TRBJ1-5, is DGGITQSPKYLFRKEGQNVTLSCEQNLNHDAMYWYRQDPGQGLRLIYYSQIVNDFQKGDIAEGYSVSREKKESFPLTVTSAQKNPTAFYLCASTPGQSIKPQHFGDGTRLSIL.

The rearrangement joins TRBV9 to TRBJ2-3, with 8 bases that match TRBD1. Germline CDR1 and CDR2: SGDLS and YYNGEE. The CDR3 loop spans 13 amino acids. J gave up 6 bases and V 3 bases, and 3 bases lay outside the gene matches. The CDR3 loop is CASSGQGWDTQYF. CDR3 coding DNA: TGTGCCAGCAGCGGACAGGGGTGGGATACGCAGTATTTT.

This chain joins TRBV6-5 and TRBJ1-1; 8 nucleotides line up with TRBD1. This CDR3 has 12 amino acids. Per the germline V gene, CDR1 is MNHEY and CDR2 is SVGAGI. Trimming at V came to 6 bases and at J to 7 bases, leaving 4 bases not matched to a gene. The CDR3 here is CASRPDRGEAFF. In DNA form, the CDR3 reads TGTGCCAGCAGACCCGACAGGGGTGAAGCTTTCTTT.

The rearrangement joins TRBV3-1 (or the pseudogene TRBV3-2) to TRBJ2-7; possible D gene TRBD2, 5 bases. Germline V CDR1 and CDR2: LGHDT, YNNKEL (reference sequence). The CDR3 is 13 amino acids. V lost 1 base, J lost 6 bases, and 10 bases lay in between. CDR3 amino acids: CASSQVLGGEQYF. CDR3 DNA: TGTGCCAGCAGCCAAGTCCTTGGAGGCGAGCAGTACTTC.